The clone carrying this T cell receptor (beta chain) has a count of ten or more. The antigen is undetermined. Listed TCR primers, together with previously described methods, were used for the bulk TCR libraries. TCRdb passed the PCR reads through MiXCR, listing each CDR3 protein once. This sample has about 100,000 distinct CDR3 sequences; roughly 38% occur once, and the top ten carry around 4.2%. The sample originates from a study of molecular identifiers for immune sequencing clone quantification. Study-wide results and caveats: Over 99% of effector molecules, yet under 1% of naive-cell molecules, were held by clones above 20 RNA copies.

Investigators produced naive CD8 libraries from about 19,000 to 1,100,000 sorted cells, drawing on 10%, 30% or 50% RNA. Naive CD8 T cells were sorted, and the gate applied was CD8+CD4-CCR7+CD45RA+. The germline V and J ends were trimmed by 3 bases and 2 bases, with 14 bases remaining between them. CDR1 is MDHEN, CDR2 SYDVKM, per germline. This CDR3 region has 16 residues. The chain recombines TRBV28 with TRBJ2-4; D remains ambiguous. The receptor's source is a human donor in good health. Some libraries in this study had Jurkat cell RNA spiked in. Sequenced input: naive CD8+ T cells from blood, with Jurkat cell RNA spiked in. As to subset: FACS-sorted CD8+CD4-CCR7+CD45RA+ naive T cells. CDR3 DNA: TGTGCCAGCAGTTTGGACGTCGATTGGACCAAAAACATTCAGTACTTC. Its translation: CASSLDVDWTKNIQYF.